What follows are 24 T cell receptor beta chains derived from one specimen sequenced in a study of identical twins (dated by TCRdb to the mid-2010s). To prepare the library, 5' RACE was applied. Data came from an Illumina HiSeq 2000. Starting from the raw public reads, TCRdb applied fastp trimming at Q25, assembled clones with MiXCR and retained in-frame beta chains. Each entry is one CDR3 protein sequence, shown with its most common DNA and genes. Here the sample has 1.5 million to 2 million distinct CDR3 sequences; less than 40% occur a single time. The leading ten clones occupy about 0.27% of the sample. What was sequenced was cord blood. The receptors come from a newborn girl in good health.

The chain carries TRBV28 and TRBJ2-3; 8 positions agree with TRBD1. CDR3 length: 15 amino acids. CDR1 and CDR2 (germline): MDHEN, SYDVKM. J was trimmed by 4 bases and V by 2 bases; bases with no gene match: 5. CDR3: CASSLRTGPSDTQYF. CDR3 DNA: TGTGCCAGCAGTTTAAGGACAGGGCCCTCAGATACGCAGTATTTT. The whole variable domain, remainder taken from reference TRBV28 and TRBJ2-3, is DVKVTQSSRYLVKRTGEKVFLECVQDMDHENMFWYRQDPGLGLRLIYFSYDVKMKEKGDIPEGYSVSREKKERFSLILESASTNQTSMYLCASSLRTGPSDTQYFGPGTRLTVL.

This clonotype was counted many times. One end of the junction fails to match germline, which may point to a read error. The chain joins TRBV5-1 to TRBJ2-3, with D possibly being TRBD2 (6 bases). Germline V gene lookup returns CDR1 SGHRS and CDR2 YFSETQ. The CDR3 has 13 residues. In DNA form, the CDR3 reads TGTGCCAGCAGCTTAGAAGCGGGAGATACGCAGTATTTT. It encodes CASSLEAGDTQYF.

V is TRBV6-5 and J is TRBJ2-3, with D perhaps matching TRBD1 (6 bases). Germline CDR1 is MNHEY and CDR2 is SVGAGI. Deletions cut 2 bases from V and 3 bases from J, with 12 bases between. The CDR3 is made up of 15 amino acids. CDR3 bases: TGTGCCAGCAGTTACAGTTCACAGGGAACAGATACGCAGTATTTT. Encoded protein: CASSYSSQGTDTQYF.

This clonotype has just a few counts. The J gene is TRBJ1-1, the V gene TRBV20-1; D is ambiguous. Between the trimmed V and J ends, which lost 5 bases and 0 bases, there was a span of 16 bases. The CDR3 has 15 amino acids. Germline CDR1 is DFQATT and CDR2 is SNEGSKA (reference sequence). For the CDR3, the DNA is TGCAGTGCTCCACGGACGGTGGGGATGAACACTGAAGCTTTCTTT. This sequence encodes CSAPRTVGMNTEAFF.

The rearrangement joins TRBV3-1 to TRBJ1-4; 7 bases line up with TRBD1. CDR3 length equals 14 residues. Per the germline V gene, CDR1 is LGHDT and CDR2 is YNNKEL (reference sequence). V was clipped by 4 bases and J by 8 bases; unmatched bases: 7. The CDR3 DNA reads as TGTGCCAGCAGCCCACGGGACAGCGGGGAAAAACTGTTTTTT. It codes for CASSPRDSGEKLFF. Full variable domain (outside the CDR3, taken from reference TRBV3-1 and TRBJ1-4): DTAVSQTPKYLVTQMGNDKSIKCEQNLGHDTMYWYKQDSKKFLKIMFSYNNKELIINETVPNRFSPKSPDKAHLNLHINSLELGDSAVYFCASSPRDSGEKLFFGSGTQLSVL.

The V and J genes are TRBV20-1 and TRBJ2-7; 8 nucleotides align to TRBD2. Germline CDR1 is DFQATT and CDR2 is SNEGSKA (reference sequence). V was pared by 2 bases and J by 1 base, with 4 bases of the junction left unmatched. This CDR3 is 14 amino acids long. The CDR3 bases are TGCAGTGCTAGACCTGGGACTAGATCCTACGAGCAGTACTTC. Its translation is CSARPGTRSYEQYF.

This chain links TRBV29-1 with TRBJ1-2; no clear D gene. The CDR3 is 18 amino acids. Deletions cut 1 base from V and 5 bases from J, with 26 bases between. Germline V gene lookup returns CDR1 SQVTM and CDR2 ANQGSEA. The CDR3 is CSVEGHYTYLQGKYGYTF. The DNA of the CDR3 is TGCAGCGTTGAAGGACACTACACTTACCTTCAAGGGAAGTATGGCTACACCTTC.

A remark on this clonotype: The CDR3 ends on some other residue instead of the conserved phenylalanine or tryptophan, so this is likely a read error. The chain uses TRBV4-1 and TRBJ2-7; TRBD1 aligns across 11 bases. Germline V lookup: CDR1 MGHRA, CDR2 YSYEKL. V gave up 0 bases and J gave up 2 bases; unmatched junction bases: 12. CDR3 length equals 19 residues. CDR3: CASSQDPGTGGSSTYEQYL. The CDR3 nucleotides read TGCGCCAGCAGCCAAGATCCCGGGACAGGGGGTAGTTCTACCTACGAGCAGTACTTA.

DNA of the CDR3: TGCAGTGCTAGAGGGGTCGGCGGGGGGGCGATTTCCTACAATGAGCAGTTCTTC. This codes for CSARGVGGGAISYNEQFF. This chain links TRBV20-1 with TRBJ2-1; 9 bases fit TRBD2. Germline CDR1 and CDR2: DFQATT and SNEGSKA (reference sequence). CDR3 size: 18 residues. Losses at the gene ends were 1 base for V and 1 base for J; bases not matched to a gene: 11.

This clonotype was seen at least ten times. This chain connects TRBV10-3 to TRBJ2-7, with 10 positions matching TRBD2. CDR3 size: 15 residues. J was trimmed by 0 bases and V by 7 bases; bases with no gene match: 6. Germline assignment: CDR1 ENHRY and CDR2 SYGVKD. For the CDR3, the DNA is TGTGCCATCAAGAAAGCGGGGGGGCTCTCCTACGAGCAGTACTTC. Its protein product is CAIKKAGGLSYEQYF.

The CDR3, as DNA: TGTGCCATCAGATCGAGGTTCTGGGAGCCCCAGCATTTT. This gives the protein CAIRSRFWEPQHF. The chain carries TRBV10-3 and TRBJ1-5; D is unclear. CDR3 size: 13 residues. V gave up 6 bases and J gave up 8 bases, with 14 bases separating them. Germline values: CDR1 ENHRY, CDR2 SYGVKD.

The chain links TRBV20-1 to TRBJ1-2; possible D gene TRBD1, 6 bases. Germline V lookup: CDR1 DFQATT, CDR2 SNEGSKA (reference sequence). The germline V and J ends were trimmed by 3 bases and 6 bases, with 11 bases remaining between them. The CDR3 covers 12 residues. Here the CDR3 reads CSARTQGNGYTF. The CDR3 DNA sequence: TGCAGTGCTAGGACACAGGGTAATGGCTACACCTTC.

In DNA, the CDR3 is TGTGCCAGCAGTTTGGGAAGGATAAACAGGGGTGAGACCCAGTACTTC. Amino acids: CASSLGRINRGETQYF. The chain combines TRBV12-3 or TRBV12-4 with TRBJ2-5; 7 nucleotides line up with TRBD1. The CDR3 extends over 16 amino acids. V lost 3 bases, J lost 5 bases, and 12 bases stayed unmatched.

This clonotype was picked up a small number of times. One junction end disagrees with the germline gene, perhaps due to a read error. The CDR3 spells CASSSRSRSGSSHNEQFF. CDR3 DNA sequence: TGTGCCAGCAGTTCCCGCTCCAGAAGCGGGAGCTCCCACAATGAGCAGTTCTTC. This chain uses TRBV28 with TRBJ2-1, with 8 bases identical to TRBD2. This CDR3 region has 18 residues. Germline V gives CDR1 MDHEN, CDR2 SYDVKM.

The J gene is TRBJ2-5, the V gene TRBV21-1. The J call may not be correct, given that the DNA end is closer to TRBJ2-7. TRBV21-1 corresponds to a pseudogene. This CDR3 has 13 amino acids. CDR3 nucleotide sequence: TGTGCCAGCGGCAAACTTCCAGCCTACGAGCAGTACTTC. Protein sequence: CASGKLPAYEQYF.

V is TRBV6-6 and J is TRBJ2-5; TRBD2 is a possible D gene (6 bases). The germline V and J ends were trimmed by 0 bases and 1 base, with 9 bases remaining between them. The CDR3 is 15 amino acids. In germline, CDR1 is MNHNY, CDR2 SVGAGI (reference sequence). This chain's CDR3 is CASSYSRLVQETQYF. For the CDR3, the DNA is TGTGCCAGCAGTTACTCGCGACTAGTCCAAGAGACCCAGTACTTC.

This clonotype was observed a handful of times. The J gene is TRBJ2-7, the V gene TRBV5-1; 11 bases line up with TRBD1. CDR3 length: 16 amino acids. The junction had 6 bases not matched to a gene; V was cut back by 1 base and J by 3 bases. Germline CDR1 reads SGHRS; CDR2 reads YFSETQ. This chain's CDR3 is CASSLYPGTGGYEQYF. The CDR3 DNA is TGCGCCAGCAGCTTGTATCCTGGGACAGGGGGCTACGAGCAGTACTTC.

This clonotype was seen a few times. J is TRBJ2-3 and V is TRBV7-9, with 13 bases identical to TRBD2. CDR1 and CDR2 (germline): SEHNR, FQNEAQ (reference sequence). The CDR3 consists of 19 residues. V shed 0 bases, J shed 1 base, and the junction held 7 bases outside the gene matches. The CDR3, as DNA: TGTGCCAGCAGCTTAGCCGGGACTAGCGGGGACACCCGCACAGATACGCAGTATTTT. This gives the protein CASSLAGTSGDTRTDTQYF.

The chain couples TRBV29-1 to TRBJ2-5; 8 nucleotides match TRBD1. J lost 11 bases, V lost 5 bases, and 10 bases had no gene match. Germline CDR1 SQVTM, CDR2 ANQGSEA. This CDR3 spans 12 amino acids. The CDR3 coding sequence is TGCAGCGTTCCCAGGGGGCTCAATGAGCAGTACTTC. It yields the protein CSVPRGLNEQYF.

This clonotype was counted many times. This chain's CDR3 is CASSLTDTEAFF. The CDR3 nucleotides read TGCGCCAGCAGCTTGACAGACACTGAAGCTTTCTTT. This chain connects TRBV5-1 to TRBJ1-1; D gene uncertain. Germline V gene data show CDR1 as SGHRS and CDR2 as YFSETQ. The CDR3 runs 12 residues. Trimming took 1 base from V and 3 from J, leaving 4 bases between them.

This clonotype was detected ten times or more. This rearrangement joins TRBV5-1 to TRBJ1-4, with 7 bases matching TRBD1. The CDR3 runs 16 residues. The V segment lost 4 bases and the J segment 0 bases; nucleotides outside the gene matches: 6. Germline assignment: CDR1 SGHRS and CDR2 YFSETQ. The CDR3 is CASSPGTAATNEKLFF. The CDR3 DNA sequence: TGCGCCAGCAGCCCTGGGACAGCCGCAACTAATGAAAAACTGTTTTTT. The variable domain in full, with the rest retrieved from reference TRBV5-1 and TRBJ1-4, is KAGVTQTPRYLIKTRGQQVTLSCSPISGHRSVSWYQQTPGQGLQFLFEYFSETQRNKGNFPGRFSGRQFSNSRSEMNVSTLELGDSALYLCASSPGTAATNEKLFFGSGTQLSVL.

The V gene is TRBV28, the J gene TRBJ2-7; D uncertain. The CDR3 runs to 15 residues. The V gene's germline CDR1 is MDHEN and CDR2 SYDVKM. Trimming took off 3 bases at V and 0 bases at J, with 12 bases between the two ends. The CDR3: CASSFSGASSYEQYF. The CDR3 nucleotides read TGTGCCAGCAGTTTTTCGGGCGCCAGCTCCTACGAGCAGTACTTC.

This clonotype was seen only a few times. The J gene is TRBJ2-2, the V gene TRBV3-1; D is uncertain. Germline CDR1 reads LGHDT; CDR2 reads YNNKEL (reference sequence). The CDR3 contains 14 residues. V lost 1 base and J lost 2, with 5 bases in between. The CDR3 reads CASSQAFNTGELFF. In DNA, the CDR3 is TGTGCCAGCAGCCAAGCATTCAACACCGGGGAGCTGTTTTTT.

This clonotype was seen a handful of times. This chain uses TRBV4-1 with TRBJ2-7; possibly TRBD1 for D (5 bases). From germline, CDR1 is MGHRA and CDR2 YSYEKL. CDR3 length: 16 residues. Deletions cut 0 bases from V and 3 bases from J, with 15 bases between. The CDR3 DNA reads TGCGCCAGCAGCCAAGACAGGGCGCGTAGCTACTACGAGCAGTACTTC. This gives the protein CASSQDRARSYYEQYF.